This T cell receptor (beta chain) stems from a study of CD8+CD57+ T cells in acquired aplastic anemia. Study-wide results and limits: Both patients and controls carried the same twenty-nine CD8+ CDR3 sequences.

The template for TCR beta VDJ and CDR3 sequence profiling was genomic DNA. Via MiXCR, TCRdb re-called the reads, giving one row per CDR3 protein. The sample lists approximately 170,000 distinct CDR3 sequences, about 53% seen once, with about 17% in the top ten. Germline CDR1 is SEHNR and CDR2 is FQNEAQ (reference sequence). CDR3 length: 14 residues. The germline V and J ends were trimmed by 1 base and 7 bases, with 14 bases remaining between them. Comment on this clonotype: What it binds is not known.

This clonotype was sampled from a human donor in good health, serving as a control. The rearrangement uses TRBV7-9 and TRBJ2-7; D may correspond to TRBD1 or TRBD2 (5 bases each). Sequencing was performed on sorted CD4+, CD8+, or CD8+CD57+ T cells (not recorded which) from PBMCs. CDR3 nucleotide sequence: TGTGCCAGCAGCTTAGTGGGCCCTGAGGGGGAGCAGTACTTC. Translated, it gives CASSLVGPEGEQYF.